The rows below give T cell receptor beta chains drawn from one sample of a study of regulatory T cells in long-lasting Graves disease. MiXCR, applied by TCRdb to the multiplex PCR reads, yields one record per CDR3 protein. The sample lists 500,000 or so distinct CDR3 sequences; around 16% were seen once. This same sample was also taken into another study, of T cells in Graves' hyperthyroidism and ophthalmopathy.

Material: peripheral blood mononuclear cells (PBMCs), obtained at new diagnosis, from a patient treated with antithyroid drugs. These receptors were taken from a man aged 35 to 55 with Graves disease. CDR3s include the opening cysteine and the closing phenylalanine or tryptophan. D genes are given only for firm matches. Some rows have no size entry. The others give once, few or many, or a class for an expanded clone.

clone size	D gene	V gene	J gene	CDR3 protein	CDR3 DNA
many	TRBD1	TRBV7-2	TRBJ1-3	CASSRDRASGNTIYF	TGTGCCAGCAGCCGCGACAGGGCGTCTGGAAACACCATATATTTT
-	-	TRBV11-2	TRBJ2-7	CASSSPRGHSYEQYF	TGTGCCAGCAGCTCCCCAAGGGGACACTCCTACGAGCAGTACTTC
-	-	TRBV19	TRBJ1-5	CASRGLIGSNQPQHF	TGTGCCAGTAGGGGCCTAATCGGGAGCAATCAGCCCCAGCATTTT
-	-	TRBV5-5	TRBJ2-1	CASLLFRAGPYNEQFF	TGTGCCAGCCTTTTGTTCAGGGCAGGGCCCTACAATGAGCAGTTCTTC
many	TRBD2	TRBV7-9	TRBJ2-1	CASVPGLAGYNEQFF	TGTGCCAGCGTCCCTGGACTAGCAGGCTACAATGAGCAGTTCTTC
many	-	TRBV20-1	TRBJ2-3	CSASAPGAPDTQYF	TGCAGTGCTAGTGCACCGGGGGCCCCAGATACGCAGTATTTT
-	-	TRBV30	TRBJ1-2	CAWSPGWGKGYTF	TGTGCCTGGAGTCCCGGCTGGGGGAAAGGCTACACCTTC
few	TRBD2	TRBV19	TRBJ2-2	CASSLLGTSGSRELFF	TGTGCCAGTAGCCTACTAGGGACTAGCGGGAGTCGGGAGCTGTTTTTT
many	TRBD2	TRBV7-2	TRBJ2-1	CASSLVGTSGYNEQFF	TGTGCCAGCAGCTTAGTGGGGACTAGCGGATACAATGAGCAGTTCTTC
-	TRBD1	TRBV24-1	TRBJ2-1	CATSDLNPGQGYEQFF	TGTGCCACCAGTGATTTAAATCCCGGACAGGGCTATGAGCAGTTCTTC
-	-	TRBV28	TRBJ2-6	CASISGLNRPGANVLTF	TGTGCCAGTATTTCGGGGCTAAACCGTCCGGGGGCCAACGTCCTGACTTTC
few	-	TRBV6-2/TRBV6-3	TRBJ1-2	CASSSLVPGLSGYTF	TGTGCCAGCAGTTCCCTGGTACCGGGTCTCTCTGGCTACACCTTC
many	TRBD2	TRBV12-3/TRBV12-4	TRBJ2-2	CASSFPGGKNTGELFF	TGTGCCAGCAGTTTCCCGGGGGGGAAAAACACCGGGGAGCTGTTTTTT
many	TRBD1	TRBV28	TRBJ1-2	CASSFSGPTGGYGYTF	TGTGCCAGCAGTTTCAGCGGACCGACAGGGGGCTATGGCTACACCTTC
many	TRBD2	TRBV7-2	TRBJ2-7	CASSSTSGAYEQYF	TGTGCCAGCAGCTCGACTAGCGGGGCCTACGAGCAGTACTTC
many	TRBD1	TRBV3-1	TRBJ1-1	CASSQRGQGGEAFF	TGTGCCAGCAGCCAACGCGGACAGGGAGGCGAAGCTTTCTTT
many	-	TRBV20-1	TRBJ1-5	CSARAAAQPQHF	TGCAGTGCTAGAGCCGCAGCTCAGCCCCAGCATTTT